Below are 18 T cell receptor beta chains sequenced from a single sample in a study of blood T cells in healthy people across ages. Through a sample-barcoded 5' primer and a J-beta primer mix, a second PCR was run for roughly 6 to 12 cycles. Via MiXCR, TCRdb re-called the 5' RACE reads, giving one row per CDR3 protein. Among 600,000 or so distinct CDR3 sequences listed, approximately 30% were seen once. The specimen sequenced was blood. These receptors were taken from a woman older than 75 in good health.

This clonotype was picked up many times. CDR3 sequence: CSGTAISYEQYF. CDR3 bases: TGCAGTGGGACGGCCATCTCCTACGAGCAGTACTTC. The chain recombines TRBV20-1 with TRBJ2-7; D unresolved. This CDR3 has 12 residues. V lost 7 bases and J 0 bases, leaving 10 bases between the germline ends. Germline V gene data show CDR1 as DFQATT and CDR2 as SNEGSKA (reference sequence).

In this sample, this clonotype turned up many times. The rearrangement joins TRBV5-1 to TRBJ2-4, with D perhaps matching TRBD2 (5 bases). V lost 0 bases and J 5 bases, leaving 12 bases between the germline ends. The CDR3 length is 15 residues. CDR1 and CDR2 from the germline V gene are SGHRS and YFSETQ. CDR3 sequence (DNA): TGCGCCAGCAGCTTGGATCCGGGGATACAAAACATTCAGTACTTC. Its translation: CASSLDPGIQNIQYF.

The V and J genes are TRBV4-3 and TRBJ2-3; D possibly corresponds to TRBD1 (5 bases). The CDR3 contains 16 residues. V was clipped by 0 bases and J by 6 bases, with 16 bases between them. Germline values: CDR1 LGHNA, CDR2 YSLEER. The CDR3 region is CASSQDRQGITDTQYF. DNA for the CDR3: TGCGCCAGCAGCCAAGACCGCCAGGGTATTACTGATACGCAGTATTTT.

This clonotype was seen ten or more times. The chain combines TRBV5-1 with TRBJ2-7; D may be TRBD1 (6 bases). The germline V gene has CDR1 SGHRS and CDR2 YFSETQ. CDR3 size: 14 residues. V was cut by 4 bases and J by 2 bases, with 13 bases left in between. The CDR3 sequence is CASSPLTGAYEQYF. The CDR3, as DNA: TGCGCCAGCAGCCCCTTGACAGGCGCCTACGAGCAGTACTTC.

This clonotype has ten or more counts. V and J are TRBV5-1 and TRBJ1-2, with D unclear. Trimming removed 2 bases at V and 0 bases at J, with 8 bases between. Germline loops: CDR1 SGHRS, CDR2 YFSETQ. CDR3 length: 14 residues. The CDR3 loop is CASSLPGTNYGYTF. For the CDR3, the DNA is TGCGCCAGCAGCTTACCGGGTACTAACTATGGCTACACCTTC.

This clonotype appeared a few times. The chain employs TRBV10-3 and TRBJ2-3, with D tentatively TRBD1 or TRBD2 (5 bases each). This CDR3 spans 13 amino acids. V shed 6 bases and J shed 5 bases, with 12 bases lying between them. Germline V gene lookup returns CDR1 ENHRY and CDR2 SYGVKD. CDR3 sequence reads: CAISGTRGDTQYF. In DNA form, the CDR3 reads TGTGCCATCAGCGGGACGAGGGGAGATACGCAGTATTTT.

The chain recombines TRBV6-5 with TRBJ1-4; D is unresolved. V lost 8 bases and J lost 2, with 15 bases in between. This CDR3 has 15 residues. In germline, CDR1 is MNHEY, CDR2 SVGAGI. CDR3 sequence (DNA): TGTGCCAGCTCTCCGGTTGGCCTCACTAATGAAAAACTGTTTTTT. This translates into CASSPVGLTNEKLFF.

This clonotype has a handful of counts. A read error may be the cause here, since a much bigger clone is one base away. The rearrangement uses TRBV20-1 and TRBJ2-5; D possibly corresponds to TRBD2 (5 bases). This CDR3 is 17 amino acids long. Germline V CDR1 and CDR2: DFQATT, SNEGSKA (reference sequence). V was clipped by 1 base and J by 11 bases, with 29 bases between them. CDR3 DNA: TGCAGTGCTAGAGCTGCTCGAACCGGGCCAGCGGTAGGTGAGCAGTACTTC. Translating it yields CSARAARTGPAVGEQYF.

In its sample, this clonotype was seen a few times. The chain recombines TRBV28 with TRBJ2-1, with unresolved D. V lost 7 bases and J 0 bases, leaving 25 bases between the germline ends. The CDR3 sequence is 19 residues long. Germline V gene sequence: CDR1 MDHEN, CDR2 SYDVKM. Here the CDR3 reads CASTSFWSRTESSYNEQFF. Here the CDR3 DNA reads TGTGCCAGCACTTCTTTTTGGTCCAGGACGGAGAGCTCCTACAATGAGCAGTTCTTC.

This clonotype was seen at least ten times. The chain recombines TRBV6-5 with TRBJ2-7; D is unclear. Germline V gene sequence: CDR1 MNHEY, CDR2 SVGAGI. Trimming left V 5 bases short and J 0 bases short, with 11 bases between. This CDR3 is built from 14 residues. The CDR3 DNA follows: TGTGCCAGCAGTGAATACAAGAGCTCCTACGAGCAGTACTTC. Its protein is CASSEYKSSYEQYF.

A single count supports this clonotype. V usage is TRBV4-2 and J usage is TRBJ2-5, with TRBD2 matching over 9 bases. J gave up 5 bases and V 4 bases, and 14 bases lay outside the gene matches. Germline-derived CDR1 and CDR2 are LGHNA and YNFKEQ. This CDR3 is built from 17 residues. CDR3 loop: CASSPRRGGGATETQYF. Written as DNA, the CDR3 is TGTGCCAGCAGCCCCCGTAGGGGCGGGGGGGCCACGGAGACCCAGTACTTC.

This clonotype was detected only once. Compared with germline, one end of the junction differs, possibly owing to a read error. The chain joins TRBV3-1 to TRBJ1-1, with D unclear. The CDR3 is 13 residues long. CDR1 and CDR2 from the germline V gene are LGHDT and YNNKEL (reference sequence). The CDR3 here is CAGSLSLNTEAFF. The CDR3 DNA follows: TGTGCCGGCAGCCTATCACTGAACACTGAAGCTTTCTTT.

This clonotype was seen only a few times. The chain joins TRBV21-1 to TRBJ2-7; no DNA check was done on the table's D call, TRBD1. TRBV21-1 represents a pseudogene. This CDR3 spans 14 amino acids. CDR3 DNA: TGTGCCAGCAGCAAAGAACAGGTAGATAACGAGCAGTACTTC. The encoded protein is CASSKEQVDNEQYF.

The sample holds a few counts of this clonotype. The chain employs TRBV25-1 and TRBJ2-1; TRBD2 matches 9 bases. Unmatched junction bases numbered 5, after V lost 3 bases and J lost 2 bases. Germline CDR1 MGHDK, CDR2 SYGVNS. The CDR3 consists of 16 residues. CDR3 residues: CASSEFAGGAYNEQFF. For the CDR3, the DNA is TGTGCCAGCAGTGAGTTCGCGGGGGGGGCCTACAATGAGCAGTTCTTC.

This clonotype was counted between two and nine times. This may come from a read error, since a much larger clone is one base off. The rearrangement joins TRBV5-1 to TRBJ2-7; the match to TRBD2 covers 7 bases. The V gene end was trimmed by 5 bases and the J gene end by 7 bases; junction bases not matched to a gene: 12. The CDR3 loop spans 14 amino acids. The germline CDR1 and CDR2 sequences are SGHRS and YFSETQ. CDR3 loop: CASSPVSVAGEQYF. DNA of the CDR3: TGCGCCAGCAGTCCCGTCTCCGTAGCGGGTGAGCAGTACTTC.

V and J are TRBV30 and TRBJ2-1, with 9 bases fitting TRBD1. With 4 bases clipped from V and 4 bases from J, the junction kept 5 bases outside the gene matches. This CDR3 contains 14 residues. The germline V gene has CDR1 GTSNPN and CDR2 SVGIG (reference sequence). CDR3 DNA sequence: TGTGCCTGGACGACAGGGGGTCCTTACAATGAGCAGTTCTTC. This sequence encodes CAWTTGGPYNEQFF. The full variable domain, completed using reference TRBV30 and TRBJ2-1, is SQTIHQWPATLVQPVGSPLSLECTVEGTSNPNLYWYRQAAGRGLQLLFYSVGIGQISSEVPQNLSASRPQDRQFILSSKKLLLSDSGFYLCAWTTGGPYNEQFFGPGTRLTVL.

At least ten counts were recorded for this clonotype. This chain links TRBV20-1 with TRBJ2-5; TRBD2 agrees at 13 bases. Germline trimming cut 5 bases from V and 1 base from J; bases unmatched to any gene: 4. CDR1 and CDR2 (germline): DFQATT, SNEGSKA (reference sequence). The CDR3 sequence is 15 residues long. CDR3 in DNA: TGCAGTGCTGGCAGACTAGCGGGGGGCCAAGAGACCCAGTACTTC. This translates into CSAGRLAGGQETQYF.

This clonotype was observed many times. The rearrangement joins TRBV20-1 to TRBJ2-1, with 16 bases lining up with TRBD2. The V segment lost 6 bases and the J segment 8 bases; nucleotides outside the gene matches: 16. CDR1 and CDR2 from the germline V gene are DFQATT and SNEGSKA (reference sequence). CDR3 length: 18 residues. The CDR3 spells CSAETPGTSGGARDEQFF. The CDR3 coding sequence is TGCAGTGCCGAAACTCCCGGGACTAGCGGGGGGGCCCGCGATGAGCAGTTCTTC.